This T cell receptor (beta chain) was identified in a study of T cell repertoires in cytomegalovirus infection. Study observations and caveats: Dominating the ex vivo response were HLA-C-restricted CMV-specific TCR beta clonotypes. There were carriers of CMV plus the relevant HLA, and cumulative public TCR beta family frequency identified them.

For this clonotype: Its cognate antigen is unknown.

Germline loops: CDR1 SGHTA, CDR2 FQGNSA. Trimming removed 6 bases at V and 8 bases at J, with 19 bases between. This CDR3 region has 14 residues. Each CDR3 protein is one row after TCRdb ran MiXCR on the reads. Of about 300,000 distinct CDR3 sequences detected, 8% to 10% appear once; the ten largest clones hold around 2.5%. Source material: PBMCs. The V gene is TRBV7-2, the J gene TRBJ1-2; no firm D call. The clonotype comes from a human donor in good health (CMV status not recorded). Some clones in this sample may be carry-over from other donors' samples. Here the CDR3 reads CASSRFGLSGGYTF. In DNA form, the CDR3 reads TGTGCCAGCAGTCGTTTCGGACTTTCGGGAGGCTACACCTTC.